Listed here are 16 T cell receptor beta chains from one sample, sequenced in a study of molecular identifiers for immune sequencing clone quantification. TCRdb called the PCR reads again in MiXCR, with one record for every CDR3 protein. The sample records about 510,000 distinct CDR3 sequences, roughly 26% being singletons. Sequencing was performed on naive CD8+ T cells from blood, with Jurkat cell RNA spiked in. Subset of the sample: FACS-sorted CD8+CD4-CCR7+CD45RA+ naive T cells. Every receptor here comes from a human donor in good health. Some libraries in this study had Jurkat cell RNA spiked in.

The V call is TRBV5-1, the J call TRBJ2-1, with D perhaps matching TRBD1 (5 bases). The CDR3 has 14 amino acids. V was cut by 0 bases and J by 8 bases, with 12 bases left in between. The germline V gene has CDR1 SGHRS and CDR2 YFSETQ. The CDR3 spells CASSLAAGKYEQFF. The CDR3 coding sequence is TGCGCCAGCAGCTTGGCGGCAGGGAAGTATGAGCAGTTCTTC.

This clonotype turned up a few times. This chain connects TRBV6-5 to TRBJ1-4; a possible D gene is TRBD1 (5 bases). The length of the CDR3 is 16 residues. Looked up from germline, CDR1 is MNHEY and CDR2 is SVGAGI. V was cut by 0 bases and J by 7 bases, with 15 bases left in between. The chain's CDR3 is CASSYSKGAMVEKLFF. The CDR3 nucleotides read TGTGCCAGCAGTTACTCGAAAGGGGCTATGGTTGAAAAACTGTTTTTT.

Remarks on this clonotype: Just one base apart from a much larger clone, this may be a read error. V gene TRBV19 combines with J gene TRBJ2-4; D unclear. The CDR3 is made up of 14 amino acids. The germline gives CDR1 LNHDA, CDR2 SQIVND (reference sequence). The DNA of the CDR3 is TGTGCCAGTAGAATAGATCCCTCTGCAAACATTCAGTACTTC. Amino acid sequence: CASRIDPSANIQYF.

This clonotype was detected ten times or more. The V call is TRBV29-1, the J call TRBJ1-1; D not certain. This CDR3 region has 11 residues. The V gene's germline CDR1 is SQVTM and CDR2 ANQGSEA. Between the trimmed V and J ends, which lost 5 bases and 1 base, there was a span of 5 bases. The CDR3 bases are TGCAGCGTTTCCGGGAACACTGAAGCTTTCTTT. This gives the protein CSVSGNTEAFF.

This clonotype was seen ten or more times. The chain combines TRBV4-1 with TRBJ1-5, with D possibly matching TRBD1 (5 bases). The CDR3 totals 16 residues. CDR1 and CDR2 (germline): MGHRA, YSYEKL. Trimming shortened V by 1 base and J by 3 bases, and 13 bases separated the two germline ends. CDR3 sequence reads: CASSQVTGGNNQPQHF. CDR3 bases: TGCGCCAGCAGCCAAGTAACTGGGGGGAACAATCAGCCCCAGCATTTT.

With regard to this clonotype: A much larger clone lies a single base off, so this may be a read error. This chain connects TRBV9 to TRBJ1-5; D remains unclear. The CDR3 has 14 amino acids. CDR1 and CDR2 (germline): SGDLS, YYNGEE. The DNA of the CDR3 is TGTGCCAGCAGCGTAGATCACAGCAATCAGCCCCAGCGTTTT. This sequence encodes CASSVDHSNQPQRF.

This clonotype was found a few times. This chain joins TRBV4-1 and TRBJ2-7; 9 bases match TRBD2. The CDR3 is made up of 16 amino acids. J was trimmed by 7 bases and V by 3 bases; bases with no gene match: 13. CDR1 is MGHRA and CDR2 is YSYEKL in the germline V gene. The CDR3 nucleotides read TGCGCCAGCAGCCACCTAGCCGGGACTAGCTTGGGTGAGCAGTACTTC. Translating it yields CASSHLAGTSLGEQYF.

This clonotype was counted at least ten times. This chain uses TRBV28 with TRBJ2-2; no clear D. Germline CDR1 and CDR2: MDHEN and SYDVKM. The CDR3 is made up of 11 amino acids. The V and J ends lost 3 bases and 9 bases respectively, with 5 bases between them. CDR3 in amino acids: CASSFRRELFF. For the CDR3, the DNA is TGTGCCAGCAGTTTTAGGAGGGAGCTGTTTTTT.

The sample holds many counts of this clonotype. V and J are TRBV11-1 and TRBJ2-2; no firm D call. Germline CDR1 is SGHAT and CDR2 is FQDESV (reference sequence). This CDR3 contains 15 residues. The V gene lost 0 bases and the J gene lost 2 bases, with 7 bases spanning the gap. CDR3 DNA sequence: TGTGCCAGCAGCTTAGCGGCTGGAAACACCGGGGAGCTGTTTTTT. This translates into CASSLAAGNTGELFF.

A word on this clonotype: Just one base apart from a much larger clone, this may be a read error. The V call is TRBV10-3, the J call TRBJ2-3, with TRBD2 identical over 7 bases. The CDR3 runs 14 residues. Germline values: CDR1 ENHRY, CDR2 SYGVKD. The J segment lost 5 bases and the V segment lost 4 bases, leaving 6 bases of the junction unmatched. The CDR3 DNA reads TGTGCCATCAGTGCGTGTGGGGGGGAAGATACGCAGTATTTT. Protein: CAISACGGEDTQYF.

In this sample, this clonotype turned up many times. The chain combines TRBV7-9 with TRBJ1-1; D is perhaps TRBD1 (5 bases). V lost 5 bases, J lost 7 bases, and 11 bases lay in between. CDR1 SEHNR and CDR2 FQNEAQ come from the germline V gene (reference sequence). There are 12 residues in the CDR3. The CDR3 DNA reads TGTGCCAGCAGCAACCAGGGAGTTGAAGCTTTCTTT. Protein product: CASSNQGVEAFF.

To note about this clonotype: A read error is possible here, since a much larger clone lies one base away. The CDR3 nucleotides are TGTGCCAGCAGCTTGGGACAGGGGATTCACACTGAAACTTTCTTT. Encoded protein: CASSLGQGIHTETFF. The chain employs TRBV7-9 and TRBJ1-1, with 10 positions matching TRBD1. This CDR3 spans 15 amino acids. Germline V gene lookup returns CDR1 SEHNR and CDR2 FQNEAQ (reference sequence).

The chain couples TRBV7-9 to TRBJ2-7; maybe TRBD1 (6 bases). CDR3 size: 15 residues. Germline V gene sequence: CDR1 SEHNR, CDR2 FQNEAQ (reference sequence). V lost 5 bases to trimming and J lost 0 bases, with 14 bases between them. The CDR3 nucleotides are TGTGCCAGCAGCGAGGGGCAGGGGACCTCCTACGAGCAGTACTTC. This codes for CASSEGQGTSYEQYF.

The gene calls are TRBV27 and TRBJ1-5; the D is unclear. Germline assignment: CDR1 MNHEY and CDR2 SMNVEV (reference sequence). The CDR3 spans 14 residues. Trimming took off 6 bases at V and 5 bases at J, with 14 bases between the two ends. This CDR3 is CASSPQGQYQPQHF. CDR3 nucleotide sequence: TGTGCCAGCAGCCCTCAAGGGCAATATCAGCCCCAGCATTTT.

The rearrangement links TRBV6-2 or TRBV6-3 to TRBJ2-7; tentative D call: TRBD1 (6 bases). V was pared by 2 bases and J by 0 bases, with 11 bases between. The CDR3 length is 15 residues. The germline V gene has CDR1 MNHEY and CDR2 SVGEGT. This chain's CDR3 is CASSYSTDSSYEQYF. The CDR3 coding sequence is TGTGCCAGCAGTTACAGCACGGACAGCTCCTACGAGCAGTACTTC.

A few counts support this clonotype. CDR3 DNA: TGTGCCAGCAGTTTAATTGTGTTCCACGAGCAGTACTTC. As protein: CASSLIVFHEQYF. The rearrangement joins TRBV12-3 or TRBV12-4 to TRBJ2-7; no clear D gene. The ends were cut back, 2 bases at V and 5 bases at J, with 10 bases in the middle. This CDR3 comprises 13 residues.